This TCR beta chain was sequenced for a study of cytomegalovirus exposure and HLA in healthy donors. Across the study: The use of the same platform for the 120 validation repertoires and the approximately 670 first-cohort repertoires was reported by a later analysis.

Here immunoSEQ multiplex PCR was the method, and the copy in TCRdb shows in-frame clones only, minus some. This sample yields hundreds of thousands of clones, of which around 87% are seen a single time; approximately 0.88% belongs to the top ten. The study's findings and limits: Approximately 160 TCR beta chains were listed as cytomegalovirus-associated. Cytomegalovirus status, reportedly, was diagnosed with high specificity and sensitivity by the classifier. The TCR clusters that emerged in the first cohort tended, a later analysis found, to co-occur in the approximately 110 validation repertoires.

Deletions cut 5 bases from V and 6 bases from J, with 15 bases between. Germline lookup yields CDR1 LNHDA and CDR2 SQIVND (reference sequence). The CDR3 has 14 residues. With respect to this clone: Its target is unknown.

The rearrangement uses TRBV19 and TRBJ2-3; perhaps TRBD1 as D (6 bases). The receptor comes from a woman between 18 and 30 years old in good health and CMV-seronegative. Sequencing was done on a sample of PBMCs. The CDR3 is CASSPQGIRDTQYF. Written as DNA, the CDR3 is TGTGCCAGTAGTCCGCAGGGGATCCGGGATACGCAGTATTTT.